This is a list of T cell receptor beta chains from one sample in a study of OX40 agonist ivuxolimab in advanced cancers. The protocol was immunoSEQ multiplex PCR, while the TCRdb copy is restricted to in-frame clones and leaves out a portion. This table has tens of thousands of clones, 86% appearing once. The sample was CD4+ or CD8+ T cells sorted from blood, taken in a trial of the OX40 agonist ivuxolimab. These receptors came from an adult with an advanced solid tumor such as melanoma, head and neck, liver or kidney cancer. Both conserved end residues are part of each CDR3. A D gene is named only where the DNA matches it firmly. Not every row has a clone size; where given, it reads once, few, many or a size class.

clone_size j_call d_call v_call cdr3_nt cdr3_aa
- TRBJ2-1 TRBD2 TRBV27 TGTGCCAGCAGATATGGACTAGCGGGAGGCGATGAGCAGTTCTTC CASRYGLAGGDEQFF
- TRBJ1-2 TRBD1 TRBV15 TGTGCCACCAGCAGACGAAACAGGGGAGAGGATTTTAGAAGGTTC CATSRRNRGEDFRRF
- TRBJ2-5 TRBD1 TRBV10-3 TGTGCCATCAGTGACCAACAGGGGCAAGAGACCCAGTACTTC CAISDQQGQETQYF
once TRBJ2-1 TRBD2 TRBV6-5 TGTGCCAGCAGCTCCGGACTGGCGGGAGTCGACGAGCAGTTCTTC CASSSGLAGVDEQFF
- TRBJ1-1 - TRBV7-9 TGTGCCAGCAGCTCTGGAGGGGGGCATACTGAAGCTTTCTTT CASSSGGGHTEAFF
- TRBJ1-1 - TRBV7-9 TGTGCCAGCAGCCCAGGGACGGTGGCTGAAGCTTTCTTT CASSPGTVAEAFF
- TRBJ2-2 - TRBV7-9 TGTGCCAGCAGCAACACACGGGGGACCGGGGAGCTGTTTTTT CASSNTRGTGELFF
- TRBJ1-1 TRBD1 TRBV19 TGTGCCAGTAGTCCAAGGACAGGGATCTTGAGAGCTTTCTTT CASSPRTGILRAFF
- TRBJ2-3 - TRBV6-6 TGTGCCAGCACCCCGGGCTGGACAGATACGCAGTATTTT CASTPGWTDTQYF
- TRBJ2-5 TRBD1 TRBV7-9 TGTGCCAGCAGCCCGACAGGGAACGGCCAGTACTTC CASSPTGNGQYF
- TRBJ1-2 - TRBV11-2 TGTGCCAGCAGCTTACGGGCCTTCTATGGCTACACCTTC CASSLRAFYGYTF
- TRBJ2-5 - TRBV6-5 TGTGCCAGCAGAAGGGGAGGCGGAGGGGAGACCCAGTACTTC CASRRGGGGETQYF
- TRBJ2-7 TRBD1 TRBV27 TGTGCCAGCAGAGGGACAGGGGGGGACGAGCAGTACTTC CASRGTGGDEQYF
- TRBJ2-7 - TRBV15 TGTGCCACCAGCAGCGGACAGTACTACGAGCAGTACTTC CATSSGQYYEQYF
- TRBJ1-1 TRBD1 TRBV11-2 TGTGCCAGCAGCCAGCGGACAGGGGGCAGTGCTGAAGCTTTCTTT CASSQRTGGSAEAFF
- TRBJ2-7 - TRBV7-9 TGTGCCAGCAGCTCGGGCGGACAGAAAAGATACGAGCAGTACTTC CASSSGGQKRYEQYF
once TRBJ1-1 TRBD1 TRBV15 TGTGCCACCAGCATTAGGACAGGGGGTGAAGCTTTCTTT CATSIRTGGEAFF
- TRBJ1-2 - TRBV5-6 TGTGCCAGCAGCGGGACAAATCCTCTGGGCTATGGCTACACCTTC CASSGTNPLGYGYTF
few TRBJ2-2 TRBD2 TRBV5-1 TGCGCCAGCAGCTTGGTTAGCGGGGAAAACACCGGGGAGCTGTTTTTT CASSLVSGENTGELFF
- TRBJ2-1 - TRBV4-1 TGCGCCAGCAGTCTACTCGGGCTAGCCTACGCGAATGAGCAGTTCTTC CASSLLGLAYANEQFF
- TRBJ2-7 TRBD2 TRBV30 TGTGCCTCGGAGCGGGAGGGCTCCCGCGGAGAGCAGTACTTC CASEREGSRGEQYF
- TRBJ2-1 - TRBV20-1 TGCAGTGCTAGCGGGGGCGGGGAGCAGTTCTTC CSASGGGEQFF
- TRBJ2-5 - TRBV7-8 TGTGCCAGCAGCCCCTGGGAAGGGGAGACCCAGTACTTC CASSPWEGETQYF
- TRBJ2-1 TRBD2 TRBV7-2 TGTGCCAGCAGCCTACTAGCGGGGGGCTCCTACAATGAGCAGTTCTTC CASSLLAGGSYNEQFF
- TRBJ2-7 - TRBV9 TGTGCCAGCAGCGTAGATAGTGGACCCACCTACGAGCAGTACTTC CASSVDSGPTYEQYF
- TRBJ1-5 - TRBV6-1 TGTGCCAGCGCCCTGGACGGCAATCAGCCCCAGCATTTT CASALDGNQPQHF
- TRBJ2-3 - TRBV14 TGTGCCAGCAGCCAAGATTGGGGTGGTGATACGCAGTATTTT CASSQDWGGDTQYF
once TRBJ1-4 - TRBV6-1 TGTGCCAGCGGAAAGGGGGGATTAAATGAAAAACTGTTTTTT CASGKGGLNEKLFF
- TRBJ2-3 - TRBV19 TGTGCCAGTATTGGGACTCCCCTCGATACGCAGTATTTT CASIGTPLDTQYF
once TRBJ2-1 TRBD2 TRBV9 TGTGCCAGCAGCGTAAACAGGGACCCTAGCGGGAGCGGGGAGCAGTTCTTC CASSVNRDPSGSGEQFF
few TRBJ1-6 - TRBV7-2 TGTGCCAGCAGCTTTTTAAATTCACCCCTCCACTTT CASSFLNSPLHF
- TRBJ1-2 - TRBV7-9 TGTGCCAGCAGCTGGGTAAACTACTATGGCTACACCTTC CASSWVNYYGYTF
- TRBJ2-2 TRBD2 TRBV2 TGTGCCACACGCTCTAGCGGGGTAACCGGGGAGCTGTTTTTT CATRSSGVTGELFF
- TRBJ1-5 - TRBV9 TGTGCCAGCAGCGTAGGGAAGGTTAGTCAGCCCCAGCATTTT CASSVGKVSQPQHF
- TRBJ1-4 TRBD1 TRBV7-9 TGTGCCAGCAGCTGGGACAGGGGAGATGAAAAACTGTTTTTT CASSWDRGDEKLFF
- TRBJ2-2 - TRBV5-1 TGCGCCAGCAGCCCGGAACTAACAGGTCGGACCGGGGAGCTGTTTTTT CASSPELTGRTGELFF
- TRBJ2-2 - TRBV4-2 TGTGCCAGCAGCCAAGAGTCGGGGGAGCTGTTTTTT CASSQESGELFF
- TRBJ1-3 TRBD1 TRBV10-2 TGCGCCTCTCGGAGGGGACAGGGGGACAGCTCTGGAAACACCATATATTTT CASRRGQGDSSGNTIYF
- TRBJ2-3 TRBD1 TRBV5-1 TGCGCCAGCAGCACGGGACAGGGTGGCACAGATACGCAGTATTTT CASSTGQGGTDTQYF
- TRBJ1-1 - TRBV18 TGTGCCAGCTCACCTCTTGGCCTAACCGCGGGTACTGAAGCTTTCTTT CASSPLGLTAGTEAFF
- TRBJ2-1 - TRBV5-4 TGTGCCAGCAGCCTATCTGGACAGAGCCTCTACAATGAGCAGTTCTTC CASSLSGQSLYNEQFF
- TRBJ2-2 TRBD1 TRBV5-1 TGCGCCAGCAGCTTCCGGGACAGGGTATCCGGGGAGCTGTTTTTT CASSFRDRVSGELFF